This T cell receptor beta chain was identified in a study of T cells in Graves' hyperthyroidism and ophthalmopathy. RNA transcripts yielded amplified TCR beta CDR3 regions. HTBI primers were the set used in a first-round RT-PCR of the TCR CDR3. MiXCR, run by TCRdb on the multiplex PCR reads, gives a single entry per CDR3 protein. In the table there are 540,000 or so distinct CDR3 sequences, more than 45% of which are singletons. V was pared by 11 bases and J by 3 bases, with 29 bases between. The CDR3 totals 17 residues. The V gene's germline CDR1 is SNHLY and CDR2 FYNNEI. This clonotype originated in an adult woman with Graves' disease, either hyperthyroidism or ophthalmopathy (not recorded which). Sequenced material: peripheral blood or thyroid tissue (not recorded which). This chain connects TRBV2 to TRBJ2-7; D may be TRBD1 (5 bases). DNA of the CDR3: TGTGCCTGGAGTCTACCCTTCGGACACTCTGCCTACTACGAGCAGTACTTC. Amino acids: CAWSLPFGHSAYYEQYF. The full variable domain, with the rest looked up from reference TRBV2 and TRBJ2-7, is EPEVTQTPSHQVTQMGQEVILRCVPISNHLYFYWYRQILGQKVEFLVSFYNNEISEKSEIFDDQFSVERPDGSNFTLKIRSTKLEDSAMYFCAWSLPFGHSAYYEQYFGPGTRLTVT.